This record covers a single T cell receptor beta chain. TCRdb re-analysed the RT-PCR reads in MiXCR, keeping a single row per CDR3 protein. The table shows under 200,000 distinct CDR3 sequences, with roughly 31% occurring only once. Germline V gene sequence: CDR1 KGHSH, CDR2 LQKENI. The CDR3 extends over 12 amino acids. V gave up 8 bases and J gave up 8 bases, with 15 bases separating them. This sample was taken from a study of patients and donors after allogeneic stem cell transplantation. The sequencing input was blood, either unsorted or a sorted T cell fraction (not recorded which). The rearrangement uses TRBV18 and TRBJ1-1; D possibly corresponds to TRBD1 (6 bases). The receptor's source is a human donor who was either an allogeneic HSCT recipient or a stem cell or donor lymphocyte infusion donor (not recorded which). It is not recorded whose cells these are; they may come from a transplant donor. CDR3 nucleotides: TGTGCCAGCACCACAGGGCTATCAGAAGCTTTCTTT. This gives the protein CASTTGLSEAFF.